A single sample is the source of the 4 T cell receptor beta chains below, sequenced in a study of cytomegalovirus exposure and HLA in healthy donors. The primer mix had 60 Vbeta and 13 Jbeta primers. Some clones are missing from TCRdb's copy, which holds only in-frame ones; the method was immunoSEQ multiplex PCR. Here the sample spans some 200,000 clones, about 81% being singletons. Material for sequencing was PBMCs. These TCRs come from a woman aged 45-59 years in good health and CMV-seropositive.

This clone has more than one count but fewer than ten. V usage is TRBV2 and J usage is TRBJ1-3, with D tentatively TRBD1 (5 bases). Trimming took off 4 bases at V and 2 bases at J, with 6 bases between the two ends. This CDR3 region has 13 residues. The germline CDR1 and CDR2 sequences are SNHLY and FYNNEI. CDR3 region: CASSGGAGNTIYF. The CDR3 DNA is TGTGCCAGCAGTGGGGGGGCTGGAAACACCATATATTTT.

This clone was seen only a few times. The chain couples TRBV10-1 to TRBJ1-1; TRBD1 matches at 8 bases. CDR1 is WNHNN, CDR2 SYGVQD, per germline (reference sequence). There are 15 residues in the CDR3. V lost 4 bases to trimming and J lost 0 bases; unmatched junction nucleotides: 4. The CDR3 DNA reads as TGCGCCAGCAGTGCGGGGACAGGAGTGAACACTGAAGCTTTCTTT. Amino acid sequence: CASSAGTGVNTEAFF.

This clone was recorded only once. The junction and the germline gene differ at one end; a read error may be behind it. The rearrangement uses TRBV28 and TRBJ2-2; no firm D call. There are 11 residues in the CDR3. The germline V gene has CDR1 MDHEN and CDR2 SYDVKM. As DNA, the CDR3 is TGTGCCAGCAGCTGGCGAGGTCCGCTGGTTTTT. This translates into CASSWRGPLVF.

This clone was counted a few times. The chain uses TRBV7-9 and TRBJ2-5, with TRBD1 as a possible D gene (5 bases). V was cut by 1 base and J by 0 bases, with 6 bases left in between. Germline-derived CDR1 and CDR2 are SEHNR and FQNEAQ (reference sequence). The CDR3 has 14 amino acids. The CDR3 spells CASSLEGYQETQYF. The DNA of the CDR3 is TGTGCCAGCAGCTTAGAGGGGTACCAAGAGACCCAGTACTTC.